The entry that follows covers one T cell receptor (beta chain) sequence. The CDR3 runs 15 residues. Germline V gene sequence: CDR1 SGHNT, CDR2 YENEEA. Trimming shortened V by 5 bases and J by 0 bases, and 10 bases separated the two germline ends. One entry per CDR3 protein results from TCRdb running MiXCR on the 5' RACE reads. The sample records around 120,000 distinct CDR3 sequences, 7.2% being singletons. The data were taken from a study of T cells after yellow fever vaccination. The V call is TRBV11-3, the J call TRBJ2-2; either TRBD1 or TRBD2 may fit D (6 bases each). The source of this sequence is a man younger than 35 who received the YFV17D yellow fever vaccine. Here the sequenced sample was CD4+ T cells sorted from PBMCs, taken more than 40 days after the first yellow fever vaccination. The CDR3 reads CASSRGGTNTGELFF. CDR3 DNA: TGTGCCAGCAGCCGAGGGGGGACGAACACCGGGGAGCTGTTTTTT.